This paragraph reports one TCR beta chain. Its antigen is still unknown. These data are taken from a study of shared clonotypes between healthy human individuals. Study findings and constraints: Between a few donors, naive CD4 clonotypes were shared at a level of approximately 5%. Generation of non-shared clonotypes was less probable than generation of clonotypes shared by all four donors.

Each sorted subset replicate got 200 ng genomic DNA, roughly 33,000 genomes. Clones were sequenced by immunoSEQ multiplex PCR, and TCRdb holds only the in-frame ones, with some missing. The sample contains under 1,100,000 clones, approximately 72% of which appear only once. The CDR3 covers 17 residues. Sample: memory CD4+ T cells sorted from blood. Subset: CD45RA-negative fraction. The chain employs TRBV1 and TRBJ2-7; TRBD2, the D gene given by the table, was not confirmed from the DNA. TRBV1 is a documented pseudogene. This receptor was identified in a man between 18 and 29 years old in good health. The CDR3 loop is CTSSQDSLAGGMDEQYF. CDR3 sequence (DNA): TGCACCAGCAGCCAAGATAGCCTAGCGGGGGGAATGGACGAGCAGTACTTC.